These 24 T cell receptor beta chains originate from one sample sequenced in a study of cytomegalovirus exposure and HLA in healthy donors. Use of 60 Vbeta and 13 Jbeta primers characterized the PCR. Sequenced by immunoSEQ multiplex PCR; TCRdb stores in-frame clones only, minus some. The sample holds about 200,000 clones; around 80% are singletons and the top ten take over 1.5%. Source material: PBMCs. The receptors shown here come from a man aged 40-49 years in good health and CMV-seropositive.

The genes are TRBV7-9 and TRBJ2-7, with a weak D call TRBD1 (5 bases). CDR3 length: 12 residues. CDR1 is SEHNR and CDR2 is FQNEAQ in the germline V gene (reference sequence). V lost 10 bases and J lost 2, with 12 bases in between. The CDR3 bases are TGTGCCACCCGGACACCCCCCTACGAGCAGTACTTC. Translated, it gives CATRTPPYEQYF.

Comment on this clone: A read error may account for a junction end that differs from germline. This chain joins TRBV11-2 and TRBJ1-2; D may be TRBD1 (5 bases). The germline CDR1 and CDR2 sequences are SGHAT and FQNNGV. The CDR3 spans 15 residues. The CDR3 nucleotides read TGTGCCAGCAGCGTAGAGAGGGGAGGGGCGGGCGGCTACACCTTC. This codes for CASSVERGGAGGYTF.

In this sample, this clone turned up once. The junction does not match germline at one end; this may be a read error. The chain carries TRBV9 and TRBJ2-6, with D possibly matching TRBD1 (5 bases). There are 20 residues in the CDR3. The germline gives CDR1 SGDLS, CDR2 YYNGEE. The CDR3 reads CASSSEERIGSGSGANGLTF. CDR3 nucleotide sequence: TGTGCCAGCAGCAGTGAGGAGAGGATTGGTTCCGGTTCTGGGGCCAACGGCCTGACTTTC.

V usage is TRBV9 and J usage is TRBJ2-3, with TRBD2 matching 8 bases. Germline CDR1 is SGDLS and CDR2 is YYNGEE. V shed 0 bases, J shed 5 bases, and the junction held 2 bases outside the gene matches. The CDR3 has 14 amino acids. The CDR3 nucleotides read TGTGCCAGCAGCGTAGCTGCGGGAGGAGATACGCAGTATTTT. This sequence encodes CASSVAAGGDTQYF.

The chain carries TRBV6-1 and TRBJ2-5; tentative D call: TRBD2 (5 bases). Germline-derived CDR1 and CDR2 are MNHNS and SASEGT. Trimming shortened V by 10 bases and J by 2 bases, and 14 bases separated the two germline ends. The CDR3 contains 13 residues. DNA for the CDR3: TGTGCCACCCGCGCGGGCTCTCAAGAGACCCAGTACTTC. It is translated as CATRAGSQETQYF.

This rearrangement joins TRBV7-8 to TRBJ2-1; D possibly corresponds to TRBD2 (5 bases). Germline V CDR1 and CDR2: SGHVS, FQNEAQ. The CDR3 is 15 amino acids. V was shortened by 1 base and J by 1 base, with 8 bases between the two germline ends. The chain's CDR3 is CASSLVSVSYNEQFF. The CDR3 region has the DNA TGTGCCAGCAGCTTAGTTAGCGTATCCTACAATGAGCAGTTCTTC.

The rearrangement links TRBV30 to TRBJ1-1, with D perhaps TRBD1 (6 bases). The CDR3 is 15 residues long. The V end was cut by 0 bases, the J end by 1 base, with 12 bases between. The germline V gene has CDR1 GTSNPN and CDR2 SVGIG (reference sequence). The CDR3: CAWSVWDIENTEAFF. CDR3 DNA: TGTGCCTGGAGTGTATGGGACATCGAGAACACTGAAGCTTTCTTT.

The chain recombines TRBV10-1 with TRBJ2-2, with 7 bases fitting TRBD2. CDR3 length: 16 amino acids. Germline-derived CDR1 and CDR2 are WNHNN and SYGVQD (reference sequence). V lost 4 bases to trimming and J lost 7 bases; unmatched junction nucleotides: 12. The CDR3 sequence: CASSVNKGLTGGELFF. CDR3 in DNA: TGCGCCAGCAGTGTAAATAAGGGACTAACGGGCGGGGAGCTGTTTTTT.

This rearrangement joins TRBV6-5 to TRBJ1-5, with D tentatively TRBD1 (5 bases). V lost 3 bases, J lost 7 bases, and 13 bases lay in between. The CDR3 is 14 residues long. Germline CDR1 MNHEY, CDR2 SVGAGI. Written as DNA, the CDR3 is TGTGCCAGCAGTTATTCAGGGTTTGGGCAGCCCCAGCATTTT. It yields the protein CASSYSGFGQPQHF.

The chain recombines TRBV6-5 with TRBJ2-3; 9 nucleotides line up with TRBD2. Germline CDR1 reads MNHEY; CDR2 reads SVGAGI. The length of the CDR3 is 14 residues. The J segment lost 6 bases and the V segment lost 6 bases, leaving 7 bases of the junction unmatched. As DNA, the CDR3 is TGTGCCAGCAGCCGCGGGAGGGCCCTGGATACGCAGTATTTT. This gives the protein CASSRGRALDTQYF.

This rearrangement joins TRBV28 to TRBJ1-3; perhaps TRBD1 as D (6 bases). The CDR3 loop spans 14 amino acids. Trimming removed 8 bases at V and 3 bases at J, with 14 bases between. Germline CDR1 reads MDHEN; CDR2 reads SYDVKM. CDR3 DNA: TGTGCCAGCGCCGATGACAGGTTTGGAAACACCATATATTTT. Translating it yields CASADDRFGNTIYF. The whole variable domain, remainder taken from reference TRBV28 and TRBJ1-3, is DVKVTQSSRYLVKRTGEKVFLECVQDMDHENMFWYRQDPGLGLRLIYFSYDVKMKEKGDIPEGYSVSREKKERFSLILESASTNQTSMYLCASADDRFGNTIYFGEGSWLTVV.

The chain uses TRBV28 and TRBJ2-6; perhaps TRBD2 as D (6 bases). Trimming stripped 3 bases from V and 4 bases from J, with 10 bases between. There are 15 residues in the CDR3. Germline V gene sequence: CDR1 MDHEN, CDR2 SYDVKM. CDR3 region: CASSFAGMGANVLTF. Here the CDR3 DNA reads TGTGCCAGCAGTTTTGCGGGGATGGGGGCCAACGTCCTGACTTTC.

This clone was observed a single time. This chain connects TRBV5-1 to TRBJ2-5; D is uncertain. Germline V lookup: CDR1 SGHRS, CDR2 YFSETQ. The CDR3 spans 13 residues. The ends were cut back, 0 bases at V and 5 bases at J, with 8 bases in the middle. The CDR3: CASSLVPSETQYF. The CDR3 region has the DNA TGCGCCAGCAGCTTGGTTCCCAGTGAGACCCAGTACTTC.

V and J are TRBV7-8 and TRBJ2-5, with D tentatively TRBD2 (5 bases). Trimming took off 3 bases at V and 7 bases at J, with 12 bases between the two ends. The CDR3 runs to 13 residues. Germline V gene sequence: CDR1 SGHVS, CDR2 FQNEAQ. CDR3 sequence reads: CASSLPKLGTQYF. The CDR3 nucleotides are TGTGCCAGCAGCTTGCCGAAACTAGGGACCCAGTACTTC. The whole variable domain, remainder taken from reference TRBV7-8 and TRBJ2-5, is GAGVSQSPRYKVAKRGQDVALRCDPISGHVSLFWYQQALGQGPEFLTYFQNEAQLDKSGLPSDRFFAERPEGSVSTLKIQRTQQEDSAVYLCASSLPKLGTQYFGPGTRLLVL.

The rearrangement joins TRBV5-8 to TRBJ1-2, with D possibly TRBD1 on 5 matching bases. The CDR3 extends over 19 amino acids. Germline lookup yields CDR1 SGHTS and CDR2 YDEGEE. The V and J ends lost 1 base and 3 bases respectively, with 25 bases between them. The CDR3 sequence is CASSLRRQSNNHQHYGYTF. Here the CDR3 DNA reads TGTGCCAGCAGCTTGCGGAGACAGTCCAACAATCATCAGCACTATGGCTACACCTTC.

The chain links TRBV11-3 to TRBJ2-2; no clear D. The CDR3 has 13 residues. V was shortened by 5 bases and J by 6 bases, with 10 bases between the two germline ends. Per the germline V gene, CDR1 is SGHNT and CDR2 is YENEEA. The CDR3 spells CASSPPAAGELFF. The CDR3 coding sequence is TGTGCCAGCAGCCCCCCGGCGGCCGGGGAGCTGTTTTTT.

This chain uses TRBV5-1 with TRBJ2-3, with 11 bases identical to TRBD2. Germline lookup yields CDR1 SGHRS and CDR2 YFSETQ. J was trimmed by 6 bases and V by 3 bases; bases with no gene match: 6. The CDR3 is 15 residues long. The CDR3 loop is CASSSGTSGADTQYF. The CDR3 DNA follows: TGCGCCAGCAGCTCGGGGACTAGCGGTGCGGATACGCAGTATTTT.

The J gene is TRBJ2-5, the V gene TRBV5-1; weak D call: TRBD2 (5 bases). Trimming took off 4 bases at V and 4 bases at J, with 17 bases between the two ends. CDR3 length equals 15 residues. Germline V lookup: CDR1 SGHRS, CDR2 YFSETQ. CDR3 region: CASSPSNGRGETQYF. The CDR3 DNA sequence: TGCGCCAGCAGCCCCTCAAATGGGAGAGGAGAGACCCAGTACTTC. Drawing the rest from reference TRBV5-1 and TRBJ2-5, the complete variable domain is KAGVTQTPRYLIKTRGQQVTLSCSPISGHRSVSWYQQTPGQGLQFLFEYFSETQRNKGNFPGRFSGRQFSNSRSEMNVSTLELGDSALYLCASSPSNGRGETQYFGPGTRLLVL.

The chain joins TRBV28 to TRBJ2-7, with 8 bases lining up with TRBD1. Trimming at V came to 0 bases and at J to 11 bases, leaving 9 bases not matched to a gene. The V gene's germline CDR1 is MDHEN and CDR2 SYDVKM. The CDR3 covers 14 residues. The CDR3 nucleotides are TGTGCCAGCAGTTTATGCGGTCAGGGGGCTGCGGAGTACTTC. Encoded protein: CASSLCGQGAAEYF.

V and J are TRBV12-5 and TRBJ1-6; TRBD1 is a possible D gene (5 bases). CDR3 size: 15 residues. V was shortened by 4 bases and J by 7 bases, with 14 bases between the two germline ends. CDR1 is LGHNT and CDR2 is FRNRAP in the germline V gene. CDR3 protein: CASGWGDDRNSPLHF. The DNA for the CDR3 is TGTGCTAGTGGTTGGGGGGACGACCGAAATTCACCCCTCCACTTT. Together with reference TRBV12-5 and TRBJ1-6, the CDR3 gives the full variable domain: DARVTQTPRHKVTEMGQEVTMRCQPILGHNTVFWYRQTMMQGLELLAYFRNRAPLDDSGMPKDRFSAEMPDATLATLKIQPSEPRDSAVYFCASGWGDDRNSPLHFGNGTRLTVT.

V gene TRBV9 combines with J gene TRBJ1-2; 9 bases agree with TRBD1. CDR3 length equals 16 residues. Germline V gives CDR1 SGDLS, CDR2 YYNGEE. Trimming at V came to 1 base and at J to 2 bases, leaving 6 bases not matched to a gene. Written as DNA, the CDR3 is TGTGCCAGCAGCGTAATCTCCACAGGGGGCAACTATGGCTACACCTTC. Protein sequence: CASSVISTGGNYGYTF. The entire variable domain, with the rest obtained from reference TRBV9 and TRBJ1-2, is as follows: DSGVTQTPKHLITATGQRVTLRCSPRSGDLSVYWYQQSLDQGLQFLIQYYNGEERAKGNILERFSAQQFPDLHSELNLSSLELGDSALYFCASSVISTGGNYGYTFGSGTRLTVV.

The rearrangement uses TRBV7-8 and TRBJ1-2; 10 nucleotides line up with TRBD1. V shed 5 bases and J 3 bases; nucleotides not matched to a gene: 6. The CDR3 runs 15 residues. Germline lookup yields CDR1 SGHVS and CDR2 FQNEAQ. This CDR3 is CASSPTGQGDYGYTF. The CDR3 region has the DNA TGTGCCAGCAGCCCGACTGGACAGGGGGACTATGGCTACACCTTC.

The chain recombines TRBV5-4 with TRBJ2-7; a weak D match, TRBD1 (6 bases). Germline CDR1 and CDR2: SGHNT and YYREEE (reference sequence). CDR3 length: 18 residues. Trimming removed 0 bases at V and 1 base at J, with 20 bases between. For the CDR3, the DNA is TGTGCCAGCAGCTTGGCGCCAACAGGGAATAGGGGGTCCTACGAGCAGTACTTC. This encodes CASSLAPTGNRGSYEQYF.

The chain couples TRBV27 to TRBJ2-7, with 7 positions matching TRBD1. With V trimmed by 6 bases and J by 2 bases, 10 bases remained unmatched. Germline-derived CDR1 and CDR2 are MNHEY and SMNVEV (reference sequence). The CDR3 length is 15 residues. CDR3 sequence reads: CASRVRQGPTYEQYF. The CDR3, as DNA: TGTGCCAGCAGAGTACGACAGGGTCCGACCTACGAGCAGTACTTC.